This T cell receptor beta chain was obtained from a study of cytomegalovirus exposure and HLA in healthy donors. Notes on the study in general: Relative to the approximately 660-donor mean, N-insertions were reportedly fewer in an Asian-associated ancestry cluster in a later analysis. In an earlier analysis, about 87% or about 30%: the productive usage of most TCR beta V segments. The study designated 150 or so TCR beta chains cytomegalovirus-associated.

V lost 2 bases and J lost 4; bases outside the gene matches: 5. The CDR3 spans 15 residues. Germline V lookup: CDR1 SGHNT, CDR2 YYREEE (reference sequence). With respect to this clone: The antigen is unknown.

13 Jbeta primers and 60 Vbeta primers were used for the PCR. This table comes from immunoSEQ multiplex PCR, and its TCRdb copy is limited to in-frame clones, with some not included. The sample lists more than 120,000 clones, around 82% occurring once. The material sequenced was PBMCs. The chain carries TRBV5-4 and TRBJ2-5, with 10 bases lining up with TRBD2. The sequence came from a woman aged 35 to 49 in good health and CMV-seropositive. The CDR3 is CASSFQREGPETQYF. The CDR3, as DNA: TGTGCCAGCAGCTTTCAGCGGGAGGGCCCAGAGACCCAGTACTTC.